A single sample is the source of the 23 T cell receptor beta chains below, sequenced in a study of cytomegalovirus exposure and HLA in healthy donors (TCRdb year 2017). Libraries were made using the immunoSEQ multiplex PCR assay. A mixture of 60 forward primers for TCR Vbeta segments and 13 reverse primers for TCR Jbeta segments was used in the multiplex PCR. TCRdb took over this immuneACCESS table, retaining in-frame rearrangements with V and J assigned. Such tables are incomplete; in checked studies, under half of the missing clones stem from an unresolved V gene, and the remainder is unexplained. The sample includes fewer than 200,000 clones, with about 12% observed a single time. About 7.8% of the sample is taken by the ten largest. What was sequenced was PBMCs. Receptors originate from a middle-aged man in good health and CMV-seropositive.

This clone has just a few counts. The CDR3 sequence: CAWSPPGRGVYEQYF. DNA of the CDR3: TGTGCCTGGAGTCCCCCGGGCAGGGGGGTCTACGAGCAGTACTTC. This rearrangement joins TRBV30 to TRBJ2-7; weak D call: TRBD1 (7 bases). There are 15 residues in the CDR3. Germline V gene data show CDR1 as GTSNPN and CDR2 as SVGIG (reference sequence). V shed 2 bases and J shed 3 bases, with 17 bases lying between them.

This chain connects TRBV7-3 to TRBJ2-2; 8 bases line up with TRBD1. The CDR3 covers 15 residues. CDR1 and CDR2 from the germline V gene are SGHTA and FQGTGA. V lost 4 bases, J lost 6 bases, and 7 bases stayed unmatched. CDR3 in amino acids: CASSSTTGGSGELFF. The CDR3 DNA reads TGTGCCAGCAGCTCCACAACAGGGGGGTCCGGGGAGCTGTTTTTT.

This clone appeared a few times. The V and J genes are TRBV28 and TRBJ2-4, with D maybe TRBD2 (7 bases). Germline V gene data show CDR1 as MDHEN and CDR2 as SYDVKM. This CDR3 spans 16 amino acids. With 5 bases removed from V and 3 bases from J, the gap between germline ends came to 17 bases. This CDR3 reads CASSEAGARDKNIQYF. The CDR3 DNA sequence: TGTGCCAGCAGTGAGGCGGGGGCGAGGGACAAAAACATTCAGTACTTC.

The rearrangement uses TRBV7-9 and TRBJ2-1; D unresolved. The CDR3 has 12 amino acids. The germline V gene encodes CDR1 SEHNR and CDR2 FQNEAQ (reference sequence). V gave up 4 bases and J gave up 3 bases, with 4 bases separating them. The CDR3 DNA sequence: TGTGCCAGCAGCTCCAACTACAATGAGCAGTTCTTC. Protein product: CASSSNYNEQFF.

The chain uses TRBV5-6 and TRBJ2-1, with D perhaps matching TRBD1 (6 bases). Looked up from germline, CDR1 is SGHDT and CDR2 is YYEEEE. The length of the CDR3 is 16 residues. The germline V and J ends were trimmed by 5 bases and 0 bases, with 15 bases remaining between them. In DNA form, the CDR3 reads TGTGCCAGCAGTTTCCGCCGGGACACCTCCTACAATGAGCAGTTCTTC. Translation: CASSFRRDTSYNEQFF.

This sequence joins TRBV29-1 and TRBJ2-2, with TRBD2 matching over 7 bases. This CDR3 comprises 17 residues. Per germline, CDR1 SQVTM and CDR2 ANQGSEA. The V segment lost 6 bases and the J segment 0 bases; nucleotides outside the gene matches: 13. CDR3 sequence (DNA): TGCAGCGTCTCCCTAGAGGGCGGGGGAGCGAACACCGGGGAGCTGTTTTTT. Protein product: CSVSLEGGGANTGELFF.

The rearrangement links TRBV4-2 to TRBJ2-2; D gene unclear. V lost 0 bases and J lost 5, with 7 bases in between. The CDR3 contains 14 residues. Germline values: CDR1 LGHNA, CDR2 YNFKEQ. The CDR3: CASSQETETGELFF. DNA for the CDR3: TGTGCCAGCAGCCAAGAAACGGAGACCGGGGAGCTGTTTTTT.

This clone was seen only a few times. The rearrangement uses TRBV4-1 and TRBJ1-1; D is ambiguous. This CDR3 is 11 amino acids long. V lost 4 bases, J lost 5 bases, and 5 bases lay in between. Germline V gene data show CDR1 as MGHRA and CDR2 as YSYEKL. The chain's CDR3 is CASSRETEAFF. CDR3 nucleotide sequence: TGCGCCAGCAGCCGCGAGACTGAAGCTTTCTTT.

CDR3 nucleotides: TGTGCCAGTAGTTTACGTGGACAAAATAATTCACCCCTCCACTTT. It is translated as CASSLRGQNNSPLHF. V is TRBV19 and J is TRBJ1-6, with a possible D match to TRBD1 (5 bases). This CDR3 contains 15 residues. Trimming shortened V by 5 bases and J by 5 bases, and 13 bases separated the two germline ends. In germline, CDR1 is LNHDA, CDR2 SQIVND (reference sequence).

V and J are TRBV13 and TRBJ2-5; weak D call: TRBD2 (5 bases). V lost 0 bases and J 5 bases, leaving 22 bases between the germline ends. Per germline, CDR1 PRHDT and CDR2 FYEKMQ (reference sequence). The CDR3 covers 18 residues. The CDR3, as DNA: TGTGCCAGCAGCTTAGGCCTCGGGGTAGGTGGCCGTATGGAGACCCAGTACTTC. Protein product: CASSLGLGVGGRMETQYF.

This clone was observed a handful of times. The chain joins TRBV5-1 to TRBJ1-2, with TRBD1 matching over 8 bases. CDR3 length equals 13 residues. The V gene's germline CDR1 is SGHRS and CDR2 YFSETQ. The trim removed 6 bases at V and 14 bases at J, leaving 15 bases unmatched. The CDR3 DNA sequence: TGCGCCAGCAACCCGGGACAGGTCCTCGGGTGGACCTTC. Translated, it gives CASNPGQVLGWTF.

V gene TRBV28 combines with J gene TRBJ2-2; TRBD1 matches at 9 bases. V gave up 6 bases and J gave up 4 bases; unmatched junction bases: 9. This CDR3 has 16 amino acids. Germline V lookup: CDR1 MDHEN, CDR2 SYDVKM. DNA of the CDR3: TGTGCCAGCAGCTTGCCGGGACAGGGAAGCACCGGGGAGCTGTTTTTT. Its protein is CASSLPGQGSTGELFF.

The rearrangement uses TRBV15 and TRBJ1-1; TRBD1 agrees at 8 bases. The CDR3 totals 16 residues. In germline, CDR1 is LNHNV, CDR2 YYDKDF (reference sequence). Trimming at V came to 3 bases and at J to 5 bases, leaving 11 bases not matched to a gene. The CDR3 loop reads CATSSVLGRGRTEAFF. CDR3 DNA: TGTGCCACCAGCAGCGTCCTTGGCAGGGGGCGAACTGAAGCTTTCTTT.

This clone was detected only a few times. The chain uses TRBV5-4 and TRBJ1-2, with a weak D call TRBD1 (5 bases). Trimming pared 1 base from V and 6 bases from J, leaving 13 bases between. This CDR3 spans 14 amino acids. CDR1 SGHNT and CDR2 YYREEE come from the germline V gene (reference sequence). This chain's CDR3 is CASSLQSGIDGYTF. DNA of the CDR3: TGTGCCAGCAGCTTGCAGTCAGGGATCGATGGCTACACCTTC.

This clone has more than one count but fewer than ten. V and J are TRBV30 and TRBJ2-7; 8 positions match TRBD2. Trimming at V came to 1 base and at J to 7 bases, leaving 9 bases not matched to a gene. The germline gives CDR1 GTSNPN, CDR2 SVGIG (reference sequence). This CDR3 has 14 amino acids. The CDR3 DNA follows: TGTGCCTGGAGTGGTTTAGCGGGGCTACGGGAGCAGTACTTC. Its translation: CAWSGLAGLREQYF. Using reference TRBV30 and TRBJ2-7 for the parts outside the CDR3, the full variable domain is SQTIHQWPATLVQPVGSPLSLECTVEGTSNPNLYWYRQAAGRGLQLLFYSVGIGQISSEVPQNLSASRPQDRQFILSSKKLLLSDSGFYLCAWSGLAGLREQYFGPGTRLTVT.

CDR3 region: CAISALGRNEQFF. The CDR3 bases are TGTGCCATCAGTGCGCTAGGCAGAAATGAGCAGTTCTTC. The chain links TRBV10-3 to TRBJ2-1; D unclear. The CDR3 length is 13 residues. The germline V and J ends were trimmed by 4 bases and 7 bases, with 11 bases remaining between them. Per germline, CDR1 ENHRY and CDR2 SYGVKD.

Of note for this clone: The DNA is left out, because the CDR3 cannot be placed on it with certainty; the CDR3 is given as TCRdb lists it. The chain uses TRBV6-5 and TRBJ2-2; the table names TRBD2, a call not compared with the DNA. The CDR3 numbers 14 amino acids, ends counted. Germline values: CDR1 MNHEY, CDR2 SVGAGI. The CDR3 loop reads CASSYRFGAGELFF.

This sequence joins TRBV2 and TRBJ1-2; the match to TRBD1 covers 10 bases. Trimming at V came to 2 bases and at J to 8 bases, leaving 5 bases not matched to a gene. CDR3 length equals 14 residues. Germline assignment: CDR1 SNHLY and CDR2 FYNNEI. CDR3 protein: CASSEIRTGGGYTF. The DNA of the CDR3 is TGTGCCAGCAGTGAAATTAGGACAGGGGGGGGCTACACCTTC.

This clone occurred a few times. The genes are TRBV7-9 and TRBJ1-1; possible D gene TRBD1, 5 bases. Germline-derived CDR1 and CDR2 are SEHNR and FQNEAQ (reference sequence). The CDR3 contains 14 residues. V was pared by 2 bases and J by 6 bases, with 13 bases between. The DNA for the CDR3 is TGTGCCAGCAGCTTAACGGGGGGGAGGGCTGAAGCTTTCTTT. This encodes CASSLTGGRAEAFF.

In this sample, this clone turned up a few times. This chain connects TRBV30 to TRBJ2-7; 8 positions match TRBD2. There are 14 residues in the CDR3. CDR1 and CDR2 from the germline V gene are GTSNPN and SVGIG (reference sequence). V shed 1 base and J 1 base; nucleotides not matched to a gene: 3. CDR3: CAWSEVAGSYEQYF. CDR3 in DNA: TGTGCCTGGAGTGAAGTAGCGGGGTCCTACGAGCAGTACTTC. The full variable domain, with the rest looked up from reference TRBV30 and TRBJ2-7, is SQTIHQWPATLVQPVGSPLSLECTVEGTSNPNLYWYRQAAGRGLQLLFYSVGIGQISSEVPQNLSASRPQDRQFILSSKKLLLSDSGFYLCAWSEVAGSYEQYFGPGTRLTVT.

There are a few counts of this clone. V is TRBV5-1 and J is TRBJ1-2, with a possible D match to TRBD1 (5 bases). The V end lost 0 bases, the J end lost 7 bases, and 10 bases lay between the germline ends. Per the germline V gene, CDR1 is SGHRS and CDR2 is YFSETQ. The CDR3 is 13 amino acids. The CDR3 spells CASSLDWGGGYTF. The DNA for the CDR3 is TGCGCCAGCAGCTTGGACTGGGGCGGTGGCTACACCTTC.

The V gene is TRBV27, the J gene TRBJ2-1; possibly TRBD2 for D (11 bases). The CDR3 is made up of 21 amino acids. Germline V lookup: CDR1 MNHEY, CDR2 SMNVEV (reference sequence). V was trimmed by 6 bases and J by 7 bases, leaving 37 bases between them. The DNA of the CDR3 is TGTGCCAGCAGCCTGGACAGGGGGGGGACTAGCGGCTCCTACTCGAGGAATGAGCAGTTCTTC. Translated, it gives CASSLDRGGTSGSYSRNEQFF.

V is TRBV5-1 and J is TRBJ2-7, with 8 bases identical to TRBD1. Germline loops: CDR1 SGHRS, CDR2 YFSETQ. The CDR3 is made up of 15 amino acids. With 4 bases clipped from V and 2 bases from J, the junction kept 8 bases outside the gene matches. Written as DNA, the CDR3 is TGCGCCAGCAGCCCAAGACAGGGGACCACCTACGAGCAGTACTTC. This translates into CASSPRQGTTYEQYF.